Listed below are T cell receptor beta chains from one sample, sequenced in a study of blood T cell repertoires in COVID-19. Clones were read by immunoSEQ multiplex PCR, and TCRdb kept only the in-frame ones, dropping some. The sample consists of some 200,000 clones, about 90% of them appearing once. Sequences were obtained from peripheral blood. These receptors all stem from a man in his thirties or forties with acute or convalescent COVID-19. Both conserved end residues are part of each CDR3. A D gene is named only where the DNA matches it firmly. Clone size is stated in some rows and not others, as once, few, many or a class when expanded.

J: TRBJ1-2
V: TRBV28
D: TRBD1
size: .
DNA: TGTGCCAGCAGTTCTGGGGACAGCACTAACTATGGCTACACCTTC
CDR3: CASSSGDSTNYGYTF

J: TRBJ2-1
V: TRBV5-4
D: TRBD2
size: once
DNA: TGTGCCAGCAGCTTCATGGCGGGAGGGTCCTATGAGCAGTTCTTC
CDR3: CASSFMAGGSYEQFF

J: TRBJ2-7
V: TRBV7-6
D: TRBD2
size: .
DNA: TGTGCCAGCAGTTCCGGGGGGATTTCCGAGCAGTACTTC
CDR3: CASSSGGISEQYF

J: TRBJ2-6
V: TRBV28
D: TRBD2
size: once
DNA: TGTGCCAGCACCTTCAGCGGGGAGGGGGCCAACGTCCTGACTTTC
CDR3: CASTFSGEGANVLTF

J: TRBJ2-5
V: TRBV5-1
D: TRBD1
size: .
DNA: TGCGCCAGCAGCTTGTCCGGGACAGGGGTTGGAGAGACCCAGTACTTC
CDR3: CASSLSGTGVGETQYF

J: TRBJ1-2
V: TRBV30
D: TRBD1
size: once
DNA: TGTGCCTGGATCCCGGGACAGGGGTTCTATGGCTACACCTTC
CDR3: CAWIPGQGFYGYTF

J: TRBJ1-3
V: TRBV3-1/TRBV3-2
D: TRBD1
size: .
DNA: TGTGCCAGCAGGACTACAGGGGAAGGTGGAAACACCATATATTTT
CDR3: CASRTTGEGGNTIYF

J: TRBJ2-6
V: TRBV30
D: .
size: .
DNA: TGTGCCTGGGCGTACTCTGGGGCCAACGTCCTGACTTTC
CDR3: CAWAYSGANVLTF

J: TRBJ1-6
V: TRBV7-8
D: .
size: .
DNA: TGTGCCAGCAGCTTAATGAGATTAGATTATAATTCACCCCTCCACTTT
CDR3: CASSLMRLDYNSPLHF

J: TRBJ2-7
V: TRBV6-2/TRBV6-3
D: .
size: once
DNA: TGTGCCAGCAGTTACGCGGTTCGTTACTACGAGCAGTACTTC
CDR3: CASSYAVRYYEQYF

J: TRBJ2-7
V: TRBV7-8
D: TRBD2
size: .
DNA: TGTGCCAGCAGCCGAGACGGGGTTAGCGGGGCCTACGAGCAGTACTTC
CDR3: CASSRDGVSGAYEQYF

J: TRBJ2-5
V: TRBV7-2
D: .
size: .
DNA: TGTGCCAGCAGCTTAGCGAGGGGGTGGGAGACCCAGTACTTC
CDR3: CASSLARGWETQYF

J: TRBJ1-2
V: TRBV9
D: .
size: .
DNA: TGTGCCAGCAGCGTAGCCGGGCGGGACAACTATGGCTACACCTTC
CDR3: CASSVAGRDNYGYTF

J: TRBJ1-6
V: TRBV2
D: TRBD1
size: .
DNA: TGTGCCAGCAACTCCCCACAGGGGATGGAGGATTCACCCCTCCACTTT
CDR3: CASNSPQGMEDSPLHF

J: TRBJ2-1
V: TRBV19
D: .
size: once
DNA: TGTGCCAGTAGTACCTGGACTGCCAGCTCCTACAATGAGCAGTTCTTC
CDR3: CASSTWTASSYNEQFF

J: TRBJ1-1
V: TRBV28
D: TRBD1
size: .
DNA: TGTGCCAGCAGACCCGCCGGGACAGTAGCTTTCTTT
CDR3: CASRPAGTVAFF

J: TRBJ1-4
V: TRBV18
D: .
size: .
DNA: TGTGCCAGCTCAGGGGCAGTCGCTAATGAAAAACTGTTTTTT
CDR3: CASSGAVANEKLFF

J: TRBJ2-3
V: TRBV19
D: .
size: .
DNA: TGTGCCAGTAGTTCGACTGTCCAAGATACGCAGTATTTT
CDR3: CASSSTVQDTQYF

J: TRBJ2-5
V: TRBV10-2
D: .
size: .
DNA: TGCGCCAGCGAGTCCCAAGAGACCCAGTACTTC
CDR3: CASESQETQYF

J: TRBJ1-5
V: TRBV2
D: .
size: .
DNA: TGTGCCAGCCAAACTGTAGACAGTCCCAATCAGCCCCAGCATTTT
CDR3: CASQTVDSPNQPQHF

J: TRBJ1-5
V: TRBV7-3
D: .
size: .
DNA: TGTGCCAGCAGCGCAGGGGTTGGCAATCAGCCCCAGCATTTT
CDR3: CASSAGVGNQPQHF

J: TRBJ1-3
V: TRBV3-1/TRBV3-2
D: .
size: .
DNA: TGTGCCAGCAGCCAACGCTCTGGAAACACCATATATTTT
CDR3: CASSQRSGNTIYF

J: TRBJ2-5
V: TRBV30
D: TRBD1
size: .
DNA: TGTGCCTGGAGCCAGGGGGCTTGGGAGACCCAGTACTTC
CDR3: CAWSQGAWETQYF

J: TRBJ2-6
V: TRBV19
D: TRBD1
size: .
DNA: TGTGCCAGTAGTATGACAGGGGGAAGCTCTGGGGCCAACGTCCTGACTTTC
CDR3: CASSMTGGSSGANVLTF

J: TRBJ2-5
V: TRBV7-8
D: .
size: .
DNA: TGTGCCAGCAGACTTGGAGGGAACGCGGGGACCCAGTACTTC
CDR3: CASRLGGNAGTQYF

J: TRBJ2-2
V: TRBV19
D: .
size: .
DNA: TGTGCCAGTAGTATCCGCTGGGTGGGCAGGGGGAACACCGGGGAGCTGTTTTTT
CDR3: CASSIRWVGRGNTGELFF

J: TRBJ2-3
V: TRBV7-2
D: .
size: few
DNA: TGTGCCAGCAGCCCACAGGTTACGCAGTATTTT
CDR3: CASSPQVTQYF

J: TRBJ1-2
V: TRBV12-5
D: .
size: .
DNA: TGTGCTAGTGGGACTTCTGCGGGGGGCCTTTATGGCTACACCTTC
CDR3: CASGTSAGGLYGYTF

J: TRBJ2-3
V: TRBV6-5
D: .
size: .
DNA: TGTGCCAGCAGTTATCAAAGAGGGGATACGCAGTATTTT
CDR3: CASSYQRGDTQYF

J: TRBJ2-1
V: TRBV7-3
D: .
size: once
DNA: TGTGCCAGCAGCTTAACGCGGCAGAATGAGCAGTTCTTC
CDR3: CASSLTRQNEQFF

J: TRBJ2-7
V: TRBV28
D: .
size: once
DNA: TGTGCCAGCAGTCGACAGGTGCCCTACGAGCAGTACTTC
CDR3: CASSRQVPYEQYF

J: TRBJ2-5
V: TRBV3-1/TRBV3-2
D: .
size: .
DNA: TGTGCCAGCAGCCTTCGACTAGATCAAGAGACCCAGTACTTC
CDR3: CASSLRLDQETQYF

J: TRBJ2-2
V: TRBV7-8
D: TRBD1
size: .
DNA: TGTGCCAGCAGCGCCCCCGGGACAGGGGGTCTAGCGGTAAACACCGGGGAGCTGTTTTTT
CDR3: CASSAPGTGGLAVNTGELFF

J: TRBJ2-5
V: TRBV18
D: TRBD2
size: .
DNA: TGTGCCAGCTCACCGCGGCTAGCGGGGAACCAAGAGACCCAGTACTTC
CDR3: CASSPRLAGNQETQYF

J: TRBJ1-2
V: TRBV7-9
D: .
size: .
DNA: TGTGCCAGCAGGGTCGGCTTTGGGGGGAACTATGGCTACACCTTC
CDR3: CASRVGFGGNYGYTF

J: TRBJ2-3
V: TRBV27
D: TRBD2
size: .
DNA: TGTGCCAGCAGTTTATCGTCGGCTAGCGGGAGAGGCGCGTTGGATTTT
CDR3: CASSLSSASGRGALDF

J: TRBJ2-1
V: TRBV18
D: TRBD1
size: .
DNA: TGTGCCAGCTCACCCAGGGGGACCATCAACAATGAGCAGTTCTTC
CDR3: CASSPRGTINNEQFF

J: TRBJ2-5
V: TRBV4-1
D: .
size: .
DNA: TGCGCCAGCAGCCAAGGCCCGGGAGCTCTAGAGACCCAGTACTTC
CDR3: CASSQGPGALETQYF

J: TRBJ2-7
V: TRBV6-1
D: .
size: .
DNA: TGTGCCAGCAGTGAAGCTACCCGAAAGACGGGCGAGCAGTACTTC
CDR3: CASSEATRKTGEQYF

J: TRBJ2-2
V: TRBV5-1
D: TRBD2
size: once
DNA: TGCGCCAGCAGCCTAATGACTAGCGGGACCGGGGAGCTGTTTTTT
CDR3: CASSLMTSGTGELFF

J: TRBJ1-5
V: TRBV28
D: .
size: .
DNA: TGTGCCAGCCTTTTTAGTATTTCGGGAGTTAATAGCAATCAGCCCCAGCATTTT
CDR3: CASLFSISGVNSNQPQHF

J: TRBJ1-3
V: TRBV19
D: .
size: .
DNA: TGTGCCAGTAGTATACGACAGGACCGCTCTGGAAACACCATATATTTT
CDR3: CASSIRQDRSGNTIYF

J: TRBJ1-2
V: TRBV6-5
D: .
size: .
DNA: TGTGCCAGCAGACCTGGTGGGCATGCTAACTATGGCTACACCTTC
CDR3: CASRPGGHANYGYTF

J: TRBJ2-7
V: TRBV5-1
D: .
size: .
DNA: TGCGCCAGCAGCTTGGCCTCGTCAGGGGCCTACGAGCAGTACTTC
CDR3: CASSLASSGAYEQYF

J: TRBJ1-1
V: TRBV11-2
D: TRBD1
size: .
DNA: TGTGCCAGCAGCCTCGGGACAGGGACGTTAGAAGCTTTCTTT
CDR3: CASSLGTGTLEAFF

J: TRBJ2-1
V: TRBV24-1
D: TRBD1
size: once
DNA: TGTGCCACCGCGGGACAGGGGAGGGACAATGAGCAGTTCTTC
CDR3: CATAGQGRDNEQFF

J: TRBJ2-7
V: TRBV30
D: TRBD2
size: few
DNA: TGTGCCTGGAGTGTACCGGGACTAGCTTGGTACGAGCAGTACTTC
CDR3: CAWSVPGLAWYEQYF